The 21 T cell receptor beta chains reported below all come from one sample, sequenced in a study of T cells in pancreatic ductal adenocarcinoma. Selected pancreatic ductal adenocarcinoma patients had undergone surgery without neoadjuvant therapy. Using immunoSEQ multiplex PCR, the repertoire was profiled, and TCRdb retains in-frame clones only, with some absent. This table has about 100,000 clones, 90% to 95% appearing once. The sample consisted of PBMCs. The receptors were gathered from a human donor with pancreatic ductal adenocarcinoma.

The V call is TRBV7-9, the J call TRBJ2-1; perhaps TRBD1 as D (5 bases). CDR1 SEHNR and CDR2 FQNEAQ come from the germline V gene (reference sequence). V lost 5 bases and J lost 4, with 12 bases in between. This CDR3 has 14 residues. CDR3 coding DNA: TGTGCCAGCAGCCAGAATACAGGTTACAATGAGCAGTTCTTC. It yields the protein CASSQNTGYNEQFF.

This rearrangement joins TRBV7-3 to TRBJ2-1; TRBD2 agrees at 10 bases. The CDR3 totals 20 residues. Germline CDR1 and CDR2: SGHTA and FQGTGA. The V and J ends lost 5 bases and 4 bases, in that order; junction bases with no gene match: 20. In nucleotides, the CDR3 is TGTGCCAGCAGCCTCTCTAAACTAGCGGGACTGTTCGGGGATTACAATGAGCAGTTCTTC. Residues: CASSLSKLAGLFGDYNEQFF.

This chain uses TRBV25-1 with TRBJ1-3, with TRBD1 matching over 7 bases. Trimming removed 1 base from V and 4 bases from J; junction bases left unmatched: 4. The length of the CDR3 is 15 residues. The germline CDR1 and CDR2 sequences are MGHDK and SYGVNS. The CDR3 bases are TGTGCCAGCAGTGAATGGGGGGACAGAGGAAACACCATATATTTT. This codes for CASSEWGDRGNTIYF.

This chain joins TRBV5-1 and TRBJ2-5, with D perhaps matching TRBD2 (6 bases). Trimming removed 9 bases at V and 4 bases at J, with 19 bases between. Germline V gene sequence: CDR1 SGHRS, CDR2 YFSETQ. The CDR3 has 14 amino acids. CDR3 region: CATKAGQSGETQYF. The CDR3 nucleotides read TGCGCCACCAAGGCGGGGCAAAGCGGAGAGACCCAGTACTTC.

The genes are TRBV7-9 and TRBJ2-2, with 7 bases lining up with TRBD1. In germline, CDR1 is SEHNR, CDR2 FQNEAQ (reference sequence). Germline trimming cut 5 bases from V and 5 bases from J; bases unmatched to any gene: 11. This CDR3 is 16 amino acids long. CDR3 region: CASSTLTGTWTGELFF. The CDR3 coding sequence is TGTGCCAGCAGCACACTGACAGGGACGTGGACCGGGGAGCTGTTTTTT.

The rearrangement joins TRBV21-1 to TRBJ2-2; the D segment call TRBD1 is taken from the table without a DNA check. TRBV21-1 is shown as a pseudogene. The CDR3 is 19 residues long. The CDR3 sequence is CASSKFGAGCPANTGELFF. For the CDR3, the DNA is TGTGCCAGCAGCAAATTTGGGGCAGGGTGCCCCGCGAACACCGGGGAGCTGTTTTTT.

The chain joins TRBV5-8 to TRBJ2-1; D perhaps matches TRBD2 (5 bases). The CDR3 has 15 residues. V was clipped by 4 bases and J by 0 bases, with 11 bases between them. Germline CDR1 and CDR2: SGHTS and YDEGEE. CDR3 region: CASSLFGNSYNEQFF. The CDR3 DNA is TGTGCCAGCAGCCTTTTCGGGAACTCCTACAATGAGCAGTTCTTC.

The rearrangement uses TRBV2 and TRBJ2-3; TRBD1 is a possible D gene (5 bases). V dropped 7 bases and J dropped 3 bases, with 17 bases sitting between them. The germline V gene encodes CDR1 SNHLY and CDR2 FYNNEI. The CDR3 contains 15 residues. DNA for the CDR3: TGTGCCAGCAATGGACAACAAAGGGTAACAGATACGCAGTATTTT. This codes for CASNGQQRVTDTQYF.

The CDR3, as DNA: TGTGCCAGCACCCCAGGCCCCTACAATGAGCAGTTCTTC. It specifies CASTPGPYNEQFF. This chain joins TRBV7-6 and TRBJ2-1; D gene ambiguous. There are 13 residues in the CDR3. The V and J ends lost 7 bases and 2 bases respectively, with 9 bases between them. Germline V CDR1 and CDR2: SGHVS, FNYEAQ.

The chain employs TRBV27 and TRBJ2-3; weak D call: TRBD1 (6 bases). This CDR3 region has 16 residues. The germline V gene encodes CDR1 MNHEY and CDR2 SMNVEV (reference sequence). The V gene lost 5 bases and the J gene lost 1 base, with 16 bases spanning the gap. The CDR3 DNA follows: TGTGCCAGCAGTACCCAACAGGGAGTAGGCACAGATACGCAGTATTTT. It specifies CASSTQQGVGTDTQYF.

In this sample, this clone turned up once. This chain links TRBV19 with TRBJ2-6, with 10 bases aligning to TRBD1. The CDR3 spans 17 residues. Germline CDR1 and CDR2: LNHDA and SQIVND (reference sequence). J gave up 0 bases and V 4 bases, and 3 bases lay outside the gene matches. CDR3 protein: CASSRGTGASGANVLTF. In DNA, the CDR3 is TGTGCCAGTAGTAGAGGGACAGGGGCCTCTGGGGCCAACGTCCTGACTTTC.

The gene calls are TRBV4-3 and TRBJ1-2; D might be TRBD1 (6 bases). CDR1 LGHNA and CDR2 YSLEER come from the germline V gene. The CDR3 consists of 16 residues. Trimming removed 0 bases from V and 0 bases from J, with 11 bases in between. The CDR3 is CASSQDYGDTNYGYTF. The CDR3 DNA reads as TGCGCCAGCAGCCAAGATTACGGGGACACTAACTATGGCTACACCTTC.

The chain uses TRBV5-1 and TRBJ2-3; perhaps TRBD2 as D (6 bases). The CDR3 spans 15 residues. With 0 bases removed from V and 2 bases from J, the gap between germline ends came to 10 bases. Germline-derived CDR1 and CDR2 are SGHRS and YFSETQ. CDR3 region: CASSLASAPTDTQYF. As DNA, the CDR3 is TGCGCCAGCAGCTTGGCTAGCGCCCCCACAGATACGCAGTATTTT.

This rearrangement joins TRBV7-2 to TRBJ2-1; TRBD2 matches at 7 bases. Looked up from germline, CDR1 is SGHTA and CDR2 is FQGNSA. The J segment lost 2 bases and the V segment lost 0 bases, leaving 1 base of the junction unmatched. CDR3 length: 15 residues. CDR3: CASSLAGGPYNEQFF. CDR3 bases: TGTGCCAGCAGCTTAGCGGGAGGGCCCTACAATGAGCAGTTCTTC.

The chain has TRBV4-1 and TRBJ2-3; 7 nucleotides align to TRBD2. Trimming took 1 base from V and 0 from J; bases not matched to a gene: 7. Germline V gives CDR1 MGHRA, CDR2 YSYEKL. The CDR3 loop spans 17 amino acids. The CDR3 sequence: CASSQGNSGFSTDTQYF. CDR3 DNA: TGCGCCAGCAGCCAAGGGAATAGCGGGTTTAGCACAGATACGCAGTATTTT.

This sequence joins TRBV15 and TRBJ2-7; the D gene is possibly TRBD1 (6 bases). Germline CDR1 and CDR2: LNHNV and YYDKDF (reference sequence). This CDR3 is built from 14 residues. The ends were cut back, 2 bases at V and 2 bases at J, with 10 bases in the middle. The CDR3 here is CATSRWDTAYEQYF. CDR3 sequence (DNA): TGTGCCACCAGCAGATGGGACACCGCCTACGAGCAGTACTTC.

J is TRBJ2-3 and V is TRBV28, with 9 bases fitting TRBD2. V lost 5 bases to trimming and J lost 4 bases; unmatched junction nucleotides: 10. The germline CDR1 and CDR2 sequences are MDHEN and SYDVKM. The CDR3 spans 16 residues. CDR3 region: CASSLGTSRRADTQYF. The CDR3 DNA is TGTGCCAGCAGTCTCGGGACTAGCCGAAGGGCAGATACGCAGTATTTT.

CDR3 sequence: CASSPLGQGFDNEQFF. As DNA, the CDR3 is TGTGCCAGCAGTCCCCTCGGACAGGGGTTCGACAATGAGCAGTTCTTC. This chain connects TRBV27 to TRBJ2-1; 9 bases line up with TRBD1. Germline-derived CDR1 and CDR2 are MNHEY and SMNVEV (reference sequence). There are 16 residues in the CDR3. Germline trimming cut 5 bases from V and 5 bases from J; bases unmatched to any gene: 10.

As to this clone: The same CDR3 also results from other DNA sequences found in this sample. The V gene is TRBV25-1, the J gene TRBJ2-3, with 9 bases identical to TRBD2. The junction had 4 bases not matched to a gene; V was cut back by 5 bases and J by 4 bases. The CDR3 is 14 residues long. Germline V lookup: CDR1 MGHDK, CDR2 SYGVNS. The CDR3 is CASSLAGEADTQYF. As DNA, the CDR3 is TGTGCCAGCAGTTTAGCGGGAGAGGCAGATACGCAGTATTTT.

The chain carries TRBV5-4 and TRBJ2-3; TRBD2 matches at 11 bases. Germline assignment: CDR1 SGHNT and CDR2 YYREEE (reference sequence). This CDR3 region has 14 residues. V gave up 0 bases and J gave up 6 bases; unmatched junction bases: 0. CDR3 coding DNA: TGTGCCAGCAGCTTGGCTAGCGGGGGGGATACGCAGTATTTT. Translation gives CASSLASGGDTQYF.

The V call is TRBV28, the J call TRBJ2-4; the D is unclear. Trimming shortened V by 6 bases and J by 9 bases, and 15 bases separated the two germline ends. The CDR3 contains 13 residues. The germline gives CDR1 MDHEN, CDR2 SYDVKM. The CDR3 region has the DNA TGTGCCAGCAGCCGCCGACTCGACCGCATTCAGTACTTC. Its translation is CASSRRLDRIQYF. The variable domain in full, with the rest retrieved from reference TRBV28 and TRBJ2-4, is DVKVTQSSRYLVKRTGEKVFLECVQDMDHENMFWYRQDPGLGLRLIYFSYDVKMKEKGDIPEGYSVSREKKERFSLILESASTNQTSMYLCASSRRLDRIQYFGAGTRLSVL.